This entry lists 28 T cell receptor beta chains sequenced from one sample in a study of blood T cells in healthy people across ages. Next came a second PCR, run for about 6 to 12 cycles, which used a sample-barcoded 5' primer along with a J-beta primer mix. One entry per CDR3 protein, called by TCRdb with MiXCR from the 5' RACE reads. This sample has over 500,000 distinct CDR3 sequences, with under 65% found just once. Input material: blood. The receptors were sampled from a woman over 75 in good health.

The chain is built from TRBV7-9 and TRBJ2-3; TRBD2 matches 7 bases. V shed 4 bases and J 1 base; nucleotides not matched to a gene: 2. This CDR3 is built from 14 residues. Germline V gene sequence: CDR1 SEHNR, CDR2 FQNEAQ (reference sequence). In nucleotides, the CDR3 is TGTGCCAGCAGCTCTAGCGGTCGCACAGATACGCAGTATTTT. Translated: CASSSSGRTDTQYF.

This clonotype was detected many times. In DNA form, the CDR3 reads TGTGCCAGCAGCTTACTAGCGGGGCCACCGGAGTACTTC. Its translation: CASSLLAGPPEYF. The chain recombines TRBV7-8 with TRBJ2-7, with 9 bases lining up with TRBD2. Trimming removed 2 bases from V and 11 bases from J; junction bases left unmatched: 7. Germline V gene data show CDR1 as SGHVS and CDR2 as FQNEAQ. CDR3 length: 13 residues. Combining the CDR3 with reference TRBV7-8 and TRBJ2-7 gives the whole variable domain GAGVSQSPRYKVAKRGQDVALRCDPISGHVSLFWYQQALGQGPEFLTYFQNEAQLDKSGLPSDRFFAERPEGSVSTLKIQRTQQEDSAVYLCASSLLAGPPEYFGPGTRLTVT.

As to this clonotype: Given a much more abundant clone one base away, this may be a read error. The J gene is TRBJ2-3, the V gene TRBV5-6, with D hard to call. Germline CDR1 and CDR2: SGHDT and YYEEEE. This CDR3 has 16 amino acids. V lost 1 base and J lost 6, with 18 bases in between. DNA of the CDR3: TGTGCCAGCAGCTTGTTCGGACGAGCCGTGAGGGATACGCAGTATTTT. This codes for CASSLFGRAVRDTQYF.

The V gene is TRBV25-1, the J gene TRBJ2-1; 8 bases align to TRBD1. With 7 bases clipped from V and 0 bases from J, the junction kept 8 bases outside the gene matches. Germline CDR1 reads MGHDK; CDR2 reads SYGVNS. This CDR3 has 16 amino acids. The CDR3 protein is CASTQGQASSYNEQFF. The CDR3 bases are TGTGCCAGCACCCAGGGACAGGCGAGCTCCTACAATGAGCAGTTCTTC.

About this clonotype itself: This may stem from a read error, because a much larger clone lies one nucleotide away. As the CDR3 is not closed by the conserved phenylalanine or tryptophan, this likely results from a read error. The chain carries TRBV18 and TRBJ2-4, with D perhaps matching TRBD2 (6 bases). Germline values: CDR1 KGHSH, CDR2 LQKENI. The germline V and J ends were trimmed by 6 bases and 7 bases, with 19 bases remaining between them. This CDR3 is 15 amino acids long. CDR3 nucleotides: TGTGCCAGCTCTCCTCCTGGAGGGCATTTGAACATTCAGTACTTA. This encodes CASSPPGGHLNIQYL.

The chain has TRBV10-3 and TRBJ2-5; 12 bases map to TRBD2. The junction had 13 bases not matched to a gene; V was cut back by 0 bases and J by 11 bases. Germline V gene sequence: CDR1 ENHRY, CDR2 SYGVKD. The CDR3 totals 17 residues. The CDR3 region has the DNA TGTGCCATCAGTGAGTCGAACCTAGCGGGGGGGCACAATGAGCAGTACTTC. This sequence encodes CAISESNLAGGHNEQYF.

This clonotype showed up many times. The rearrangement uses TRBV12-3 or TRBV12-4 and TRBJ2-1; 8 bases align to TRBD1. With 4 bases clipped from V and 9 bases from J, the junction kept 5 bases outside the gene matches. The CDR3 sequence is 13 residues long. This chain's CDR3 is CASSSIDRGEQFF. The CDR3 coding sequence is TGTGCCAGCAGTTCCATTGACAGGGGTGAGCAGTTCTTC.

As to this clonotype: One end of the junction does not line up with germline, which may come from a read error. The CDR3 reads CASSEWKGADERFF. CDR3 nucleotide sequence: TGTGCCAGCAGTGAATGGAAGGGTGCCGATGAGCGGTTCTTC. This rearrangement joins TRBV25-1 to TRBJ2-1; unclear D gene. Per the germline V gene, CDR1 is MGHDK and CDR2 is SYGVNS. This CDR3 is built from 14 residues.

The chain is built from TRBV7-8 and TRBJ2-3; a possible D gene is TRBD1 (5 bases). V was pared by 5 bases and J by 4 bases, with 10 bases between. The length of the CDR3 is 13 residues. CDR1 is SGHVS, CDR2 FQNEAQ, per germline. The CDR3 loop is CASSTGSPDTQYF. In DNA, the CDR3 is TGTGCCAGCAGCACAGGTAGCCCAGATACGCAGTATTTT.

This clonotype was found many times. The rearrangement links TRBV7-9 to TRBJ2-7, with D unresolved. The J call may be wrong; the DNA end is better matched by TRBJ2-5. Germline CDR1 SEHNR, CDR2 FQNEAQ (reference sequence). The CDR3 covers 13 residues. CDR3 amino acids: CASSLNVGETQYF. The CDR3 DNA follows: TGTGCCAGCAGCTTAAACGTGGGGGAGACCCAGTACTTC.

CDR3 DNA sequence: TGTGCCAGCAGTTCTGGACTCGCTACCTACAATGAGCAGTTCTTC. Amino acids: CASSSGLATYNEQFF. The chain uses TRBV28 and TRBJ2-1; D may be TRBD2 (5 bases). Germline V gives CDR1 MDHEN, CDR2 SYDVKM. This CDR3 spans 15 amino acids. The germline V and J ends were trimmed by 4 bases and 2 bases, with 12 bases remaining between them.

On this clonotype: One base away lies a much larger clone, so this may be a sequencing read error. This chain connects TRBV27 to TRBJ2-5; 9 nucleotides line up with TRBD1. The end of the DNA aligns better with TRBJ2-7, so the J call may be wrong. CDR3 length: 14 residues. The germline CDR1 and CDR2 sequences are MNHEY and SMNVEV (reference sequence). DNA for the CDR3: TGTACCAGCAGTTACCGGGACAGGGTGGACGAGCAGTACTTC. The encoded protein is CTSSYRDRVDEQYF.

This clonotype was counted at least ten times. The CDR3 reads CSARVYEQFF. CDR3 DNA: TGCAGCGCCCGGGTGTATGAGCAGTTCTTC. The genes are TRBV29-1 and TRBJ2-1; D ambiguous. There are 10 residues in the CDR3. CDR1 SQVTM and CDR2 ANQGSEA come from the germline V gene. V was pared by 7 bases and J by 8 bases, with 9 bases between.

Only one count was recorded for this clonotype. A single base separates this from a much larger clone, so it may be a read error. J is TRBJ1-2 and V is TRBV28; tentative D call: TRBD1 (5 bases). V was trimmed by 2 bases and J by 8 bases, leaving 18 bases between them. The CDR3 runs to 15 residues. Germline V CDR1 and CDR2: MDHEN, SYDVKM. CDR3 DNA: TGTGCCAGCAGTTTAGGAGATCGGCGGGGGAACGGCTACACCTTC. It encodes CASSLGDRRGNGYTF.

The chain uses TRBV20-1 and TRBJ1-1; 10 positions match TRBD1. Germline-derived CDR1 and CDR2 are DFQATT and SNEGSKA (reference sequence). Losses at the gene ends were 4 bases for V and 1 base for J; bases not matched to a gene: 9. This CDR3 spans 16 amino acids. The CDR3 DNA is TGCAGTGCTACGGCGGGACAGGGGAGGGGGAACACTGAAGCTTTCTTT. As protein: CSATAGQGRGNTEAFF.

J is TRBJ1-4 and V is TRBV6-2 or TRBV6-3; possibly TRBD1 for D (6 bases). Trimming removed 6 bases from V and 12 bases from J, with 14 bases in between. The CDR3 runs 12 residues. CDR1 MNHEY and CDR2 SVGEGT come from the germline V gene. CDR3 in DNA: TGTGCCAGCAGCCCCGGGACACAAGAACTGTTTTTT. Encoded protein: CASSPGTQELFF.

This sequence joins TRBV5-1 and TRBJ2-7; possibly TRBD1 for D (6 bases). Per the germline V gene, CDR1 is SGHRS and CDR2 is YFSETQ. The CDR3 totals 14 residues. The ends were cut back, 4 bases at V and 7 bases at J, with 18 bases in the middle. The CDR3 DNA is TGCGCCAGCAGCCCTGGACAGCCCTACGATGAGCAGTACTTC. It is translated as CASSPGQPYDEQYF. Supplemented by reference TRBV5-1 and TRBJ2-7, the full variable domain reads KAGVTQTPRYLIKTRGQQVTLSCSPISGHRSVSWYQQTPGQGLQFLFEYFSETQRNKGNFPGRFSGRQFSNSRSEMNVSTLELGDSALYLCASSPGQPYDEQYFGPGTRLTVT.

In the case of this clonotype: A much larger clonotype is one base distant, so this may be a read error. The chain recombines TRBV4-1 with TRBJ2-3; possible D gene TRBD1, 5 bases. The germline CDR1 and CDR2 sequences are MGHRA and YSYEKL. The CDR3 is 15 residues long. Here the CDR3 reads CAISQESGPPDTQYF. CDR3 DNA: TGCGCCATCAGCCAAGAATCAGGGCCCCCGGATACGCAGTATTTT.

The chain couples TRBV4-3 to TRBJ2-3; a weak D match, TRBD2 (6 bases). This CDR3 has 16 residues. Per the germline V gene, CDR1 is LGHNA and CDR2 is YSLEER. The V and J ends lost 1 base and 1 base respectively, with 12 bases between them. The CDR3 DNA is TGCGCCAGCAGCCAAGCTTGGCGGGGAGGCACAGATACGCAGTATTTT. It encodes CASSQAWRGGTDTQYF.

A few counts support this clonotype. The chain employs TRBV7-2 and TRBJ2-7; D not resolved. The germline V and J ends were trimmed by 2 bases and 6 bases, with 5 bases remaining between them. This CDR3 has 11 residues. Per the germline V gene, CDR1 is SGHTA and CDR2 is FQGNSA. In nucleotides, the CDR3 is TGTGCCAGCAGCTTAAAAGGCGAGCAGTACTTC. Its translation is CASSLKGEQYF. Supplemented by reference TRBV7-2 and TRBJ2-7, the full variable domain reads GAGVSQSPSNKVTEKGKDVELRCDPISGHTALYWYRQSLGQGLEFLIYFQGNSAPDKSGLPSDRFSAERTGGSVSTLTIQRTQQEDSAVYLCASSLKGEQYFGPGTRLTVT.

This clonotype was detected ten times or more. J is TRBJ2-7 and V is TRBV20-1; D is possibly TRBD2 (5 bases). The CDR3 totals 14 residues. CDR1 is DFQATT, CDR2 SNEGSKA, per germline (reference sequence). In DNA, the CDR3 is TGCAGCACCTTAAACCTAGCTGAAGGGTGGGAGCAGTACTTC. Translated: CSTLNLAEGWEQYF.

This sequence joins TRBV19 and TRBJ2-2, with 9 bases fitting TRBD2. There are 16 residues in the CDR3. From germline, CDR1 is LNHDA and CDR2 SQIVND (reference sequence). The J segment lost 1 base and the V segment lost 6 bases, leaving 6 bases of the junction unmatched. The CDR3 is CASRRIAGVNTGELFF. The DNA for the CDR3 is TGTGCCAGTAGACGAATAGCGGGAGTGAACACCGGGGAGCTGTTTTTT.

This clonotype has at least ten counts. Its ends do not fully match the called genes, so a read error is possible. The gene calls are TRBV9 and TRBJ2-5; D gene ambiguous. CDR1 SGDLS and CDR2 YYNGEE come from the germline V gene. The CDR3 contains 15 residues. CDR3 amino acids: CASSQGGGKQETQYF. The DNA for the CDR3 is TGTGCGAGCAGCCAAGGTGGCGGAAAACAAGAGACCCAGTACTTC.

This clonotype was observed a handful of times. The chain uses TRBV12-3 or TRBV12-4 and TRBJ2-1, with D unclear. Trimming cost V 11 bases and J 12 bases, with 8 bases left between them. This CDR3 is 8 amino acids long. CDR3 region: CAGLRQFF. In nucleotides, the CDR3 is TGTGCCGGGTTAAGGCAGTTCTTC.

This chain links TRBV6-1 with TRBJ2-3; 9 bases map to TRBD1. The germline CDR1 and CDR2 sequences are MNHNS and SASEGT. The CDR3 runs 15 residues. V dropped 6 bases and J dropped 14; count of bases not matched to a gene: 18. This CDR3 reads CASRRGQGTLFVWYF. The CDR3 nucleotides read TGTGCCAGCAGACGGGGACAGGGTACTCTCTTCGTCTGGTATTTT.

The table lists this clonotype with many counts. This chain uses TRBV11-2 with TRBJ2-1; D gene ambiguous. V lost 5 bases to trimming and J lost 4 bases, with 9 bases between them. CDR1 is SGHAT, CDR2 FQNNGV, per germline. The CDR3 runs 13 residues. This CDR3 reads CASSRTAYNEQFF. CDR3 DNA sequence: TGTGCCAGCAGCCGGACCGCGTACAATGAGCAGTTCTTC.

The chain links TRBV3-1 to TRBJ2-3; 10 bases agree with TRBD1. Germline assignment: CDR1 LGHDT and CDR2 YNNKEL (reference sequence). This CDR3 contains 17 residues. The V segment lost 3 bases and the J segment 6 bases; nucleotides outside the gene matches: 12. CDR3 loop: CASSHMGQGTVRDTQYF. The CDR3 DNA is TGTGCCAGCAGCCATATGGGACAGGGGACAGTCAGGGATACGCAGTATTTT.

This clonotype was counted at least ten times. The gene calls are TRBV29-1 and TRBJ2-1; D is unresolved. The CDR3 loop spans 14 amino acids. V lost 4 bases to trimming and J lost 3 bases, with 13 bases between them. Germline assignment: CDR1 SQVTM and CDR2 ANQGSEA. CDR3: CSVVRSANYNEQFF. The DNA for the CDR3 is TGCAGCGTTGTCCGGTCTGCAAACTACAATGAGCAGTTCTTC.